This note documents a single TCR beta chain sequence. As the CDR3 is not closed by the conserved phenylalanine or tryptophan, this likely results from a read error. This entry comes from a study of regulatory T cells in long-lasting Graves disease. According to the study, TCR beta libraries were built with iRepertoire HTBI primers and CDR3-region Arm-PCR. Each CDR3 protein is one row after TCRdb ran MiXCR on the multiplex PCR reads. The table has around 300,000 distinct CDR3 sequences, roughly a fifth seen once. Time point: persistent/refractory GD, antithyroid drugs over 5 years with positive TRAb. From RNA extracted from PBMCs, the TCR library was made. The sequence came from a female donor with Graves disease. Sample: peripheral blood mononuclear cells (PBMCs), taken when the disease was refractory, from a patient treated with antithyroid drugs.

This CDR3 is CASSPPSLNTGELFV. The DNA of the CDR3 is TGTGCCAGCTCACCACCTTCCCTAAACACCGGGGAGCTGTTTGTT. The genes are TRBV18 and TRBJ2-2; no firm D call. With 0 bases removed from V and 2 bases from J, the gap between germline ends came to 7 bases. CDR1 and CDR2 (germline): KGHSH, LQKENI. This CDR3 spans 15 amino acids.